This T cell receptor beta chain was captured by sequencing in a study of CD8 T cells in cerebrospinal fluid in Alzheimer's disease. This CDR3 has 15 amino acids. Germline V gene data show CDR1 as MDHEN and CDR2 as SYDVKM. TCRdb reanalyzed the 10x single-cell sequencing reads, giving one entry per CDR3 protein sequence and no DNA. The sample is made up of some 1,200 distinct CDR3 sequences, and the top ten hold 8% of it. Sequenced material: cerebrospinal fluid. The chain joins TRBV28 to TRBJ2-2. This receptor was obtained from a human donor in good health. CDR3: CASSSHRPNTGELFF.